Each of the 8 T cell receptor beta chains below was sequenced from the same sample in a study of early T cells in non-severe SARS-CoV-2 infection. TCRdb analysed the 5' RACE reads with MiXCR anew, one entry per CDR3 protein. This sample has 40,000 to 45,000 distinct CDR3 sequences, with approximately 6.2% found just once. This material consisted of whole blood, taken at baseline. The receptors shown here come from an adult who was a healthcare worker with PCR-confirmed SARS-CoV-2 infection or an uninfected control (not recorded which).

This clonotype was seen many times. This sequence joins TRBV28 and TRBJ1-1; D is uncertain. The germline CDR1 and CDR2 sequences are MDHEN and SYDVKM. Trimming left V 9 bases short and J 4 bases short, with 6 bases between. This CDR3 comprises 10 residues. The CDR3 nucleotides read TGTGCCAGATGGGTCACTGAAGCTTTCTTT. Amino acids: CARWVTEAFF.

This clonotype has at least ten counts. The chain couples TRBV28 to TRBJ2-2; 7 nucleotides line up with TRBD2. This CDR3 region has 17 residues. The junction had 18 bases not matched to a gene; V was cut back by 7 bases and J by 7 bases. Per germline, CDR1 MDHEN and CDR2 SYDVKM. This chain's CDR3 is CASIPLPRTSSHGELFF. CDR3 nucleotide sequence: TGTGCCAGCATTCCCTTACCCCGGACTAGTTCGCACGGGGAGCTGTTTTTT.

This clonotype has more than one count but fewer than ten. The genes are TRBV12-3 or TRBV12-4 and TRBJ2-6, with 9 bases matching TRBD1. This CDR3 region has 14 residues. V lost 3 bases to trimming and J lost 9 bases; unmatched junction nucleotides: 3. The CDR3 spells CASSFGTGINVLTF. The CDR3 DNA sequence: TGTGCCAGCAGTTTTGGGACAGGGATCAACGTCCTGACTTTC.

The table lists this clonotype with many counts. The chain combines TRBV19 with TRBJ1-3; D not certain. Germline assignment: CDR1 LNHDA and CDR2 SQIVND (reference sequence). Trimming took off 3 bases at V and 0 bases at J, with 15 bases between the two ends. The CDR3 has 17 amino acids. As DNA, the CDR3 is TGTGCCAGTAGTATGAATGGGCGGACCTCCTCTGGAAACACCATATATTTT. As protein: CASSMNGRTSSGNTIYF.

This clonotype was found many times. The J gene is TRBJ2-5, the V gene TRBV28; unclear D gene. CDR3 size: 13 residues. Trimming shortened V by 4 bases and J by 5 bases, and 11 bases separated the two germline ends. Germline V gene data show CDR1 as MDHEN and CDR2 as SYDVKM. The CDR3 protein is CASSSSLGETQYF. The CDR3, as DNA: TGTGCCAGCAGTTCCAGCTTAGGGGAGACCCAGTACTTC.

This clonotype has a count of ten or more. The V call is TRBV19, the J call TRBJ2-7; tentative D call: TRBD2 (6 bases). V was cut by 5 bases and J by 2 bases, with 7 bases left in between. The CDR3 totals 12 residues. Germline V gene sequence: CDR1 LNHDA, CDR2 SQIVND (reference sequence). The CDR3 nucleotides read TGTGCCAGTAGTGCGGGACCCTACGAGCAGTACTTC. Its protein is CASSAGPYEQYF. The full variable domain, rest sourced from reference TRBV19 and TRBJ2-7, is DGGITQSPKYLFRKEGQNVTLSCEQNLNHDAMYWYRQDPGQGLRLIYYSQIVNDFQKGDIAEGYSVSREKKESFPLTVTSAQKNPTAFYLCASSAGPYEQYFGPGTRLTVT.

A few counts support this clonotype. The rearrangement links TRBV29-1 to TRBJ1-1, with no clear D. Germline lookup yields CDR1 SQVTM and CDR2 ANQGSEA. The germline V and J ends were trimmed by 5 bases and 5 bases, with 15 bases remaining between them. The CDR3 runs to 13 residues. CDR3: CSVLGLGGTEAFF. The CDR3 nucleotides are TGCAGCGTTCTCGGTTTAGGAGGGACTGAAGCTTTCTTT.

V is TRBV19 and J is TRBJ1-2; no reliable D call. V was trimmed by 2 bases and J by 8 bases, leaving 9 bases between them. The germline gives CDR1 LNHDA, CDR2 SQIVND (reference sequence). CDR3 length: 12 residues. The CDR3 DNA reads TGTGCCAGTAGTATACTTTCCGGCGGCTACACCTTC. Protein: CASSILSGGYTF.